Below, 21 T cell receptor beta chains from the same sample are listed, as sequenced in a study of T cell responses to AZD1222 COVID-19 vaccine. Method: immunoSEQ multiplex PCR; TCRdb's copy keeps in-frame clones and lacks some. The sample holds 150,000 to 200,000 clones; almost 90% are singletons and the top ten take roughly 12%. The input for sequencing was peripheral blood, taken 28 days after the second AZD1222 dose. These receptors all stem from an adult who received the AZD1222 COVID-19 vaccine.

The rearrangement uses TRBV6-2 or TRBV6-3 and TRBJ2-3; D is ambiguous. Deletions cut 7 bases from V and 2 bases from J, with 19 bases between. The V gene's germline CDR1 is MNHEY and CDR2 SVGEGT. The CDR3 contains 16 residues. In DNA, the CDR3 is TGTGCCAGCACTTATGGTCGACTCCCACTCACAGATACGCAGTATTTT. Translated: CASTYGRLPLTDTQYF.

The CDR3 sequence is CASSFGLRGRELFF. CDR3 sequence (DNA): TGTGCCAGCAGCTTTGGTCTCCGGGGCAGGGAGCTGTTTTTT. V usage is TRBV7-2 and J usage is TRBJ2-2; D could derive from TRBD1 or TRBD2 (5 bases each). The V and J ends lost 3 bases and 9 bases respectively, with 14 bases between them. Germline V gives CDR1 SGHTA, CDR2 FQGNSA. The CDR3 sequence is 14 residues long.

V and J are TRBV3-1 (or the pseudogene TRBV3-2) and TRBJ2-5; possible D gene TRBD2, 5 bases. Looked up from germline, CDR1 is LGHDT and CDR2 is YNNKEL (reference sequence). The CDR3 has 15 amino acids. Trimming pared 0 bases from V and 7 bases from J, leaving 15 bases between. This chain's CDR3 is CASSQELSEAGTQYF. CDR3 nucleotides: TGTGCCAGCAGCCAAGAACTTAGCGAGGCCGGGACCCAGTACTTC.

This chain connects TRBV5-1 to TRBJ1-4, with a weak D call TRBD1 (6 bases). V lost 0 bases and J 2 bases, leaving 17 bases between the germline ends. Germline CDR1 reads SGHRS; CDR2 reads YFSETQ. There are 18 residues in the CDR3. Here the CDR3 reads CASSLAGRQGYTNEKLFF. The CDR3 nucleotides read TGCGCCAGCAGCTTGGCAGGACGTCAGGGGTATACTAATGAAAAACTGTTTTTT.

The V and J genes are TRBV23-1 and TRBJ2-4; D remains ambiguous. TRBV23-1 is flagged as an ORF with uncertain function. V lost 2 bases and J lost 6, with 5 bases in between. The CDR3 consists of 12 residues. CDR3 nucleotide sequence: TGCGCCAGCAGTCAAAGGCGAAACATTCAGTACTTC. It encodes CASSQRRNIQYF.

Of note for this clone: Mismatch with germline at one junction end may stem from a read error. This chain connects TRBV2 to TRBJ1-1; D gene uncertain. Germline-derived CDR1 and CDR2 are SNHLY and FYNNEI. The CDR3 is 10 amino acids. The CDR3 spells CASSEGNISF. The CDR3 DNA reads as TGTGCCAGCAGTGAGGGGAACATCTCCTTT.

The genes are TRBV5-8 and TRBJ1-6; 10 nucleotides line up with TRBD1. Germline-derived CDR1 and CDR2 are SGHTS and YDEGEE. This CDR3 is 15 amino acids long. V dropped 4 bases and J dropped 7; count of bases not matched to a gene: 5. The CDR3, as DNA: TGTGCCAGCAGCGGGACAGGGGTGCGGAATTCACCCCTCCACTTT. Its protein product is CASSGTGVRNSPLHF.

V usage is TRBV5-1 and J usage is TRBJ1-6; D is unresolved. The germline gives CDR1 SGHRS, CDR2 YFSETQ. The length of the CDR3 is 16 residues. Trimming removed 1 base from V and 7 bases from J, with 15 bases in between. The CDR3 spells CASSLTETQLNSPLHF. The CDR3 region has the DNA TGCGCCAGCAGCTTGACGGAGACTCAGCTGAATTCACCCCTCCACTTT.

The chain is built from TRBV27 and TRBJ1-4, with D maybe TRBD1 (5 bases). Germline CDR1 and CDR2: MNHEY and SMNVEV (reference sequence). Trimming cost V 6 bases and J 7 bases, with 15 bases left between them. The CDR3 extends over 14 amino acids. In DNA form, the CDR3 reads TGTGCCAGCAGCGACGGGGGGGGTGTTGAAAAACTGTTTTTT. It encodes CASSDGGGVEKLFF.

V and J are TRBV3-1 (or the pseudogene TRBV3-2) and TRBJ1-4; the D is unclear. The CDR3 extends over 12 amino acids. CDR1 is LGHDT and CDR2 is YNNKEL in the germline V gene (reference sequence). Trimming cost V 2 bases and J 12 bases, with 10 bases left between them. The CDR3 protein is CASSQSQLELFF. DNA for the CDR3: TGTGCCAGCAGCCAAAGCCAATTGGAACTGTTTTTT.

This clone was counted between two and nine times. The rearrangement joins TRBV5-1 to TRBJ1-2, with D maybe TRBD1 (6 bases). Trimming shortened V by 4 bases and J by 8 bases, and 18 bases separated the two germline ends. The CDR3 has 14 amino acids. Per germline, CDR1 SGHRS and CDR2 YFSETQ. The CDR3 region has the DNA TGCGCCAGCAGCCTGACCAGGGGCTCGGCAGGCTACACCTTC. It encodes CASSLTRGSAGYTF.

The J gene is TRBJ2-7, the V gene TRBV5-8; TRBD1 agrees at 9 bases. Germline CDR1 SGHTS, CDR2 YDEGEE. V shed 2 bases, J shed 2 bases, and the junction held 5 bases outside the gene matches. The length of the CDR3 is 15 residues. The CDR3 loop is CASSFRTGAAYEQYF. In nucleotides, the CDR3 is TGTGCCAGCAGCTTCAGGACAGGGGCAGCCTACGAGCAGTACTTC. Drawing the rest from reference TRBV5-8 and TRBJ2-7, the complete variable domain is EAGVTQSPTHLIKTRGQQATLRCSPISGHTSVYWYQQALGLGLQFLLWYDEGEERNRGNFPPRFSGRQFPNYSSELNVNALELEDSALYLCASSFRTGAAYEQYFGPGTRLTVT.

V is TRBV18 and J is TRBJ2-7; 10 bases align to TRBD1. The germline gives CDR1 KGHSH, CDR2 LQKENI. V gave up 1 base and J gave up 7 bases; unmatched junction bases: 13. There are 17 residues in the CDR3. DNA for the CDR3: TGTGCCAGCTCACCACGAACACACGGGACAGGGGCAGGGGAGCAGTACTTC. This sequence encodes CASSPRTHGTGAGEQYF.

This chain connects TRBV5-4 to TRBJ2-1, with 12 nucleotides matching TRBD1. J was trimmed by 12 bases and V by 4 bases; bases with no gene match: 14. Germline assignment: CDR1 SGHNT and CDR2 YYREEE (reference sequence). This CDR3 is 16 amino acids long. The CDR3 spells CASSPISGQGAQRQFF. The CDR3 bases are TGTGCCAGCAGCCCAATTTCGGGACAGGGGGCGCAAAGGCAGTTCTTC.

The chain is built from TRBV14 and TRBJ2-2, with 7 nucleotides matching TRBD2. This CDR3 is 15 amino acids long. Germline V CDR1 and CDR2: SGHDN, FVKESK. After removal of 4 bases from V and 0 bases from J, the junction contained 2 bases not matched to a gene. Here the CDR3 reads CASSPGLPNTGELFF. CDR3 DNA sequence: TGTGCCAGCAGCCCGGGACTACCGAACACCGGGGAGCTGTTTTTT. Together with reference TRBV14 and TRBJ2-2, the CDR3 gives the full variable domain: EAGVTQFPSHSVIEKGQTVTLRCDPISGHDNLYWYRRVMGKEIKFLLHFVKESKQDESGMPNNRFLAERTGGTYSTLKVQPAELEDSGVYFCASSPGLPNTGELFFGEGSRLTVL.

J is TRBJ2-1 and V is TRBV28, with D tentatively TRBD1 (5 bases). V was pared by 3 bases and J by 1 base, with 13 bases between. The CDR3 runs 16 residues. The germline V gene encodes CDR1 MDHEN and CDR2 SYDVKM. The CDR3 sequence: CASSFGQGLSYNEQFF. CDR3 nucleotides: TGTGCCAGCAGTTTCGGTCAGGGCTTGTCCTACAATGAGCAGTTCTTC.

The genes are TRBV2 and TRBJ2-3, with D tentatively TRBD2 (6 bases). This CDR3 region has 13 residues. Germline V gives CDR1 SNHLY, CDR2 FYNNEI. Deletions cut 8 bases from V and 5 bases from J, with 14 bases between. The DNA for the CDR3 is TGTGCCAGCGGCAAGGAGGGTCAAGATACGCAGTATTTT. Encoded protein: CASGKEGQDTQYF.

This clone showed up just once. J is TRBJ1-1 and V is TRBV5-1; TRBD1 matches at 10 bases. After removal of 4 bases from V and 1 base from J, the junction contained 7 bases not matched to a gene. This CDR3 region has 16 residues. Germline CDR1 is SGHRS and CDR2 is YFSETQ. Here the CDR3 reads CASSPKTGGSNTEAFF. The CDR3 nucleotides read TGCGCCAGCAGCCCGAAGACAGGGGGCTCGAACACTGAAGCTTTCTTT. Together with reference TRBV5-1 and TRBJ1-1, the CDR3 gives the full variable domain: KAGVTQTPRYLIKTRGQQVTLSCSPISGHRSVSWYQQTPGQGLQFLFEYFSETQRNKGNFPGRFSGRQFSNSRSEMNVSTLELGDSALYLCASSPKTGGSNTEAFFGQGTRLTVV.

The chain combines TRBV5-6 with TRBJ2-7; 7 bases agree with TRBD1. CDR3 size: 15 residues. The V gene's germline CDR1 is SGHDT and CDR2 YYEEEE. The trim removed 4 bases at V and 7 bases at J, leaving 14 bases unmatched. DNA of the CDR3: TGTGCCAGCAGCCCTCCAGGGGGATTCACGCGGGAGCAGTACTTC. Translating it yields CASSPPGGFTREQYF.

J is TRBJ1-2 and V is TRBV19; unclear D gene. V was cut by 6 bases and J by 0 bases, with 8 bases left in between. The CDR3 is made up of 13 amino acids. CDR1 and CDR2 from the germline V gene are LNHDA and SQIVND (reference sequence). CDR3 sequence (DNA): TGTGCCAGTAGGCCCCCGGCTAACTATGGCTACACCTTC. It encodes CASRPPANYGYTF.

This chain joins TRBV30 and TRBJ2-7; D remains ambiguous. The V and J ends lost 4 bases and 2 bases respectively, with 6 bases between them. In germline, CDR1 is GTSNPN, CDR2 SVGIG (reference sequence). CDR3 length equals 11 residues. CDR3 loop: CAWTDAYEQYF. The DNA of the CDR3 is TGTGCCTGGACGGATGCCTACGAGCAGTACTTC.